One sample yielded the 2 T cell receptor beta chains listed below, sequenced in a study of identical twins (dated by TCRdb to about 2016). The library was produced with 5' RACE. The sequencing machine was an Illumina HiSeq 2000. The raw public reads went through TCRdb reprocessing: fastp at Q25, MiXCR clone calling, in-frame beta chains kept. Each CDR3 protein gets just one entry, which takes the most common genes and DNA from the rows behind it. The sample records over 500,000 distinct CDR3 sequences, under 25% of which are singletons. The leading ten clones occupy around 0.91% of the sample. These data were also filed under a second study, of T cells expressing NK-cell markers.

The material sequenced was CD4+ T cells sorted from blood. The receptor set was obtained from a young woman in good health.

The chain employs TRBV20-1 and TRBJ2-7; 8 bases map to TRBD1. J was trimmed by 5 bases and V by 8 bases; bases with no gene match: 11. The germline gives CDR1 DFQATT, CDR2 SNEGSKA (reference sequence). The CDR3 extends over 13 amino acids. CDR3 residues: CSPRTGLGDEQYF. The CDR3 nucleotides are TGCAGTCCCCGGACAGGGCTGGGGGACGAGCAGTACTTC.

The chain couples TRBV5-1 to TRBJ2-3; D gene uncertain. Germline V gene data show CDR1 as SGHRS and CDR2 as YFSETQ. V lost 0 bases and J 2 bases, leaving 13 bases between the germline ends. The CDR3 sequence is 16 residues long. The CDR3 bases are TGCGCCAGCAGCTTGGGGGGTCTCCGAGACACAGATACGCAGTATTTT. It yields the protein CASSLGGLRDTDTQYF. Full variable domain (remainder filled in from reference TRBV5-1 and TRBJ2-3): KAGVTQTPRYLIKTRGQQVTLSCSPISGHRSVSWYQQTPGQGLQFLFEYFSETQRNKGNFPGRFSGRQFSNSRSEMNVSTLELGDSALYLCASSLGGLRDTDTQYFGPGTRLTVL.